One sample yielded the 17 T cell receptor beta chains listed below, sequenced in a study of identical twins. TCRdb fed the 5' RACE reads into MiXCR, producing one record per CDR3 protein. The table records about 700,000 distinct CDR3 sequences, 6.1% of them present only once. Sequencing input: naive T cells sorted from blood. These receptors were obtained from a man aged 18 to 30 in good health.

The sample holds many counts of this clonotype. V gene TRBV7-2 combines with J gene TRBJ2-1, with D possibly being TRBD1 (6 bases). The CDR3 spans 15 residues. The V end lost 5 bases, the J end lost 9 bases, and 20 bases lay between the germline ends. Germline V CDR1 and CDR2: SGHTA, FQGNSA. The CDR3 spells CASSATTTQGREQFF. The DNA of the CDR3 is TGTGCCAGCAGCGCCACTACAACTCAGGGGCGTGAGCAGTTCTTC.

This clonotype was seen ten or more times. The V and J genes are TRBV29-1 and TRBJ1-4, with 10 bases aligning to TRBD1. Trimming at V came to 6 bases and at J to 1 base, leaving 5 bases not matched to a gene. Germline V gene lookup returns CDR1 SQVTM and CDR2 ANQGSEA. CDR3 length equals 15 residues. The CDR3 coding sequence is TGCAGCGTCGCCGGGACAGGGGAAACTAATGAAAAACTGTTTTTT. It translates to CSVAGTGETNEKLFF.

The rearrangement uses TRBV28 and TRBJ2-7; D ambiguous. The CDR3 covers 13 residues. Trimming took off 8 bases at V and 4 bases at J, with 15 bases between the two ends. Looked up from germline, CDR1 is MDHEN and CDR2 is SYDVKM. The CDR3 DNA sequence: TGTGCCAGCGGGCGAGACTTGGCGTACGAGCAGTACTTC. Residues: CASGRDLAYEQYF.

This clonotype was seen ten or more times. This chain connects TRBV14 to TRBJ2-4; no firm D call. This CDR3 has 13 amino acids. Trimming took 0 bases from V and 3 from J, leaving 3 bases between them. Germline-derived CDR1 and CDR2 are SGHDN and FVKESK. CDR3 residues: CASSQDYKNIQYF. The CDR3 DNA reads as TGTGCCAGCAGCCAAGATTACAAAAACATTCAGTACTTC. Together with reference TRBV14 and TRBJ2-4, the CDR3 gives the full variable domain: EAGVTQFPSHSVIEKGQTVTLRCDPISGHDNLYWYRRVMGKEIKFLLHFVKESKQDESGMPNNRFLAERTGGTYSTLKVQPAELEDSGVYFCASSQDYKNIQYFGAGTRLSVL.

In its sample, this clonotype was seen many times. This sequence joins TRBV29-1 and TRBJ2-7, with D tentatively TRBD1 or TRBD2 (5 bases each). The CDR3 runs to 14 residues. V lost 2 bases to trimming and J lost 2 bases, with 13 bases between them. From germline, CDR1 is SQVTM and CDR2 ANQGSEA. CDR3 sequence reads: CSVELGTFPYEQYF. CDR3 sequence (DNA): TGCAGCGTTGAACTCGGGACCTTCCCCTACGAGCAGTACTTC.

This clonotype was detected a few times. J is TRBJ2-3 and V is TRBV7-2, with TRBD2 matching 7 bases. Losses at the gene ends were 0 bases for V and 3 bases for J; bases not matched to a gene: 9. Germline V gene data show CDR1 as SGHTA and CDR2 as FQGNSA. The CDR3 contains 17 residues. CDR3 nucleotides: TGTGCCAGCAGCTTAGCTCTGTCTAGCGGACGAACAGATACGCAGTATTTT. This gives the protein CASSLALSSGRTDTQYF.

This clonotype was seen many times. V usage is TRBV29-1 and J usage is TRBJ1-3; D uncertain. Germline assignment: CDR1 SQVTM and CDR2 ANQGSEA. Trimming pared 4 bases from V and 0 bases from J, leaving 4 bases between. This CDR3 has 12 amino acids. The CDR3 bases are TGCAGCGTTGTAAGCTCTGGAAACACCATATATTTT. This gives the protein CSVVSSGNTIYF.

The sample holds many counts of this clonotype. The gene calls are TRBV10-3 and TRBJ2-7, with D possibly being TRBD2 (5 bases). CDR1 and CDR2 (germline): ENHRY, SYGVKD. The CDR3 covers 15 residues. Between the trimmed V and J ends, which lost 3 bases and 3 bases, there was a span of 15 bases. The CDR3 DNA reads as TGTGCCATCAGTGATATGCGTCCAGACTACTACGAGCAGTACTTC. Amino acids: CAISDMRPDYYEQYF.

A word on this clonotype: A much larger clone lies one base from this, so it may be a read error. The rearrangement links TRBV6-1 to TRBJ1-1; tentative D call: TRBD1 (5 bases). The CDR3 totals 15 residues. Germline CDR1 reads MNHNS; CDR2 reads SASEGT. The V and J ends lost 10 bases and 1 base respectively, with 19 bases between them. The CDR3, as DNA: TGTGCCACCTACCCGACAGCTCTTAGGAACACTGAAGCTTTCTTT. Encoded protein: CATYPTALRNTEAFF.

In this sample, this clonotype turned up a few times. The rearrangement uses TRBV3-1 and TRBJ2-1, with 10 bases identical to TRBD2. Looked up from germline, CDR1 is LGHDT and CDR2 is YNNKEL (reference sequence). V was clipped by 1 base and J by 10 bases; unmatched bases: 7. This CDR3 is built from 15 residues. This chain's CDR3 is CASSQVAGGPWEQFF. The DNA of the CDR3 is TGTGCCAGCAGCCAAGTAGCGGGAGGCCCCTGGGAGCAGTTCTTC.

This clonotype was counted ten times or more. This chain's CDR3 is CSGETGNYGYTF. The CDR3 DNA is TGCAGCGGCGAGACGGGGAACTATGGCTACACCTTC. The V and J genes are TRBV29-1 and TRBJ1-2; D unclear. The V gene's germline CDR1 is SQVTM and CDR2 ANQGSEA. The CDR3 is 12 amino acids. The V and J ends lost 7 bases and 2 bases respectively, with 11 bases between them. The entire variable domain, with the rest obtained from reference TRBV29-1 and TRBJ1-2, is as follows: SAVISQKPSRDICQRGTSLTIQCQVDSQVTMMFWYRQQPGQSLTLIATANQGSEATYESGFVIDKFPISRPNLTFSTLTVSNMSPEDSSIYLCSGETGNYGYTFGSGTRLTVV.

V is TRBV29-1 and J is TRBJ2-1; TRBD2 matches 15 bases. Germline assignment: CDR1 SQVTM and CDR2 ANQGSEA. This CDR3 is built from 18 residues. V was clipped by 1 base and J by 1 base; unmatched bases: 5. As DNA, the CDR3 is TGCAGCGTTGAAGGGGGACTAGCGGGAGGCGGGTCCTACAATGAGCAGTTCTTC. Translated, it gives CSVEGGLAGGGSYNEQFF.

This clonotype was observed many times. The CDR3, as DNA: TGCAGTGCTTATCAAGAGACCCAGTACTTC. Translation gives CSAYQETQYF. This chain uses TRBV20-1 with TRBJ2-5; D is ambiguous. The length of the CDR3 is 10 residues. Trimming removed 5 bases at V and 2 bases at J, with 3 bases between. Germline CDR1 is DFQATT and CDR2 is SNEGSKA (reference sequence).

This clonotype occurred many times. Written as DNA, the CDR3 is TGCGCCAGCAGGGGGACAGGGGAAAGCAATCAGCCCCAGCATTTT. Encoded protein: CASRGTGESNQPQHF. The chain is built from TRBV10-2 and TRBJ1-5, with 10 bases matching TRBD1. This CDR3 has 15 amino acids. V dropped 6 bases and J dropped 1; count of bases not matched to a gene: 3. Germline lookup yields CDR1 WSHSY and CDR2 SAAADI.

The V call is TRBV5-1, the J call TRBJ2-3, with 9 bases identical to TRBD2. CDR1 is SGHRS, CDR2 YFSETQ, per germline. V shed 1 base and J 0 bases; nucleotides not matched to a gene: 9. The CDR3 consists of 18 residues. CDR3 in amino acids: CASSLIRAGGPSTDTQYF. The CDR3 bases are TGCGCCAGCAGCTTGATTCGGGCGGGAGGGCCTAGCACAGATACGCAGTATTTT.

This clonotype occurred a few times. In nucleotides, the CDR3 is TGTGCCAGCTCACCACCCAACATTAGGGATTTCACAGTTGAGCAGTTCTTC. Translating gives CASSPPNIRDFTVEQFF. This sequence joins TRBV18 and TRBJ2-1; no clear D gene. V shed 0 bases and J shed 9 bases, with 21 bases lying between them. This CDR3 has 17 amino acids. Germline CDR1 KGHSH, CDR2 LQKENI. The whole variable domain, remainder taken from reference TRBV18 and TRBJ2-1, is NAGVMQNPRHLVRRRGQEARLRCSPMKGHSHVYWYRQLPEEGLKFMVYLQKENIIDESGMPKERFSAEFPKEGPSILRIQQVVRGDSAAYFCASSPPNIRDFTVEQFFGPGTRLTVL.

Details on this clonotype: The conserved final phenylalanine or tryptophan is absent from the CDR3, which likely points to a read error. The CDR3: CASSWSGTPEKLFL. CDR3 DNA sequence: TGCGCCAGCAGCTGGTCCGGGACTCCCGAAAAACTGTTTCTT. This chain connects TRBV5-1 to TRBJ1-4; possibly TRBD1 for D (5 bases). V was cut by 3 bases and J by 8 bases, with 14 bases left in between. Germline V lookup: CDR1 SGHRS, CDR2 YFSETQ. The length of the CDR3 is 14 residues.